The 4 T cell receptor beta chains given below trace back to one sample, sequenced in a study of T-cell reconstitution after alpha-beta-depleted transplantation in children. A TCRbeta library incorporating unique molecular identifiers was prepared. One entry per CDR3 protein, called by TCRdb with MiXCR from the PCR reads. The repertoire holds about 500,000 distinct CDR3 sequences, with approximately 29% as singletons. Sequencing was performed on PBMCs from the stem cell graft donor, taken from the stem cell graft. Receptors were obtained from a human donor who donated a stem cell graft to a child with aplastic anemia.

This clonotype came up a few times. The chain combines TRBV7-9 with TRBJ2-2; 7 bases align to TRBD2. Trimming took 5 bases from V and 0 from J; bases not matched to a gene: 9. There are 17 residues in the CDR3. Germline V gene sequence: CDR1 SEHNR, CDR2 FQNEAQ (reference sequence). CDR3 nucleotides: TGTGCCAGCAGCGTAACCGGGACTACCACGAACACCGGGGAGCTGTTTTTT. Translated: CASSVTGTTTNTGELFF.

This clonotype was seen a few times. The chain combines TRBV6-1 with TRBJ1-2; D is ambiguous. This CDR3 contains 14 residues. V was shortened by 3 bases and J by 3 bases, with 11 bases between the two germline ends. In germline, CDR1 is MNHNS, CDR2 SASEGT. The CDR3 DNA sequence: TGTGCCAGCAGTGATCCACCGGGAGACTATGGCTACACCTTC. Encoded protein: CASSDPPGDYGYTF.

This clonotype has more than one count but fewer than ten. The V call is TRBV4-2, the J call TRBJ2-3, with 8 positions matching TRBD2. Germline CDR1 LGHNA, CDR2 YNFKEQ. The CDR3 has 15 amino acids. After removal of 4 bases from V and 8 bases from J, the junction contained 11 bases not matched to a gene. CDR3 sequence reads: CASSPSGSSLGTQYF. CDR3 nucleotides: TGTGCCAGCAGCCCCAGCGGGAGTTCACTCGGTACGCAGTATTTT.

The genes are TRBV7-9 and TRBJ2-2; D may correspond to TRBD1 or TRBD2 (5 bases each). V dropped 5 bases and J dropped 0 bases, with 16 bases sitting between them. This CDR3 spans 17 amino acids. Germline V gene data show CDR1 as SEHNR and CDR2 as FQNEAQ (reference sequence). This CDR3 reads CASSDRAGTANTGELFF. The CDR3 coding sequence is TGTGCCAGCAGCGATCGCGCCGGGACGGCGAACACCGGGGAGCTGTTTTTT. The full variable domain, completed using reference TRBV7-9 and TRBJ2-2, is DTGVSQNPRHKITKRGQNVTFRCDPISEHNRLYWYRQTLGQGPEFLTYFQNEAQLEKSRLLSDRFSAERPKGSFSTLEIQRTEQGDSAMYLCASSDRAGTANTGELFFGEGSRLTVL.